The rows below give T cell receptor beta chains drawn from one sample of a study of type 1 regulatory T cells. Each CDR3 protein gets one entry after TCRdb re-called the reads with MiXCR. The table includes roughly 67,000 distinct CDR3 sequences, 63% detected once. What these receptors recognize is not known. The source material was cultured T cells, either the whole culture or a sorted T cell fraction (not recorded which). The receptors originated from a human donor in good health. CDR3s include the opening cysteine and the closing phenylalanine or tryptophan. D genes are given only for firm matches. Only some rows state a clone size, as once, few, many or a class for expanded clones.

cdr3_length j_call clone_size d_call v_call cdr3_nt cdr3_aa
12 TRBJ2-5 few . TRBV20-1 TGCAGTGCAGGTCTAGTATCAGAGACCCAGTACTTC CSAGLVSETQYF
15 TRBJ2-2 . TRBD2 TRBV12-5 TGTGCTAGTGGTGTAGACCTAGCGGGCACCGGGGAGCTGTTTTTT CASGVDLAGTGELFF
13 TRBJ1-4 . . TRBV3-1 TGTGCCAGCAGCCGGGACGGACATGAAAAACTGTTTTTT CASSRDGHEKLFF
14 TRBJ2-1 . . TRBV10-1 TGCGCCAGCAGTGAGTCTCCCCCCCTCAATGAGCAGTTCTTC CASSESPPLNEQFF
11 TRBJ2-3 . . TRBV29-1 TGCAGCGTTGGAGTGGCGGATACGCAGTATTTT CSVGVADTQYF
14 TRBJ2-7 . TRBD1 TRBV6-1 TGTGCCAGCAGCCCAGTAGGGGGCCGGGGAGAGCAGTACTTC CASSPVGGRGEQYF
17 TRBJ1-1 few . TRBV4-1 TGCGCCAGCAGCCAAACGTACCCCGAATCGACAGGTACTGAAGCTTTCTTT CASSQTYPESTGTEAFF
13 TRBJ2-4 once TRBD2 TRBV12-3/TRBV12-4 TGTGCCAGCAGCTATATAGCGGGAAACATTCAGTACTTC CASSYIAGNIQYF
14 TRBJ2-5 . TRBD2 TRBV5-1 TGCGCCAGCAGCTTCCGGGACTATAAAGAGACCCAGTACTTC CASSFRDYKETQYF
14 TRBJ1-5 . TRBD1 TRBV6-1 TGTGCCAGCAGTGGACCAGGGGGCGATCAGCCCCAGCATTTT CASSGPGGDQPQHF
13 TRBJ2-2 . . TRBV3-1 TGTGCCAGCAGCCAAACGGGGGCCGGGGAGCTGTTTTTT CASSQTGAGELFF
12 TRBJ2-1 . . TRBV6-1 TGTGCCAGCAGAACGGGGAGTAATGAGCAGTTCTTC CASRTGSNEQFF
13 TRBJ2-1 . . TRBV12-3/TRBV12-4 TGTGCCAGCATCCGGTCGGGGCGAGGTGAGCAGTTCTTC CASIRSGRGEQFF
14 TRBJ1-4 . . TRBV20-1 TGCAGTTTACAGGGAGGCCCATTGGGTGAAAAACTGTTTTTT CSLQGGPLGEKLFF
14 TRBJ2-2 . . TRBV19 TGTGCCAGTAGTATTGGGAGCGGGTCCGGGGAGCTGTTTTTT CASSIGSGSGELFF
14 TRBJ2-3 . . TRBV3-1 TGTGCCAGCAGCCAACTCAGTGGCACAGATACGCAGTATTTT CASSQLSGTDTQYF
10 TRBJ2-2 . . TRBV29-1 TGCAGCGTCTCGACCGGGGAGCTGTTTTTT CSVSTGELFF
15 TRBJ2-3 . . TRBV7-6 TGTGCCAGCAGCTTATTGCCTCGATCCACAGATACGCAGTATTTT CASSLLPRSTDTQYF
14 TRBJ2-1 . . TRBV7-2 TGTGCCAGCAGCCTAGGATGGAGTTACAATGAGCAGTTCTTC CASSLGWSYNEQFF
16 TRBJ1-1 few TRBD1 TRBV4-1 TGCGCCAGCAGCCAGCCGGCGACAGGGGGTAACACTGAAGCTTTCTTT CASSQPATGGNTEAFF
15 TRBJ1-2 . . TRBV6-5 TGTGCCAGCAGTTACGGGCAACCGCAGGGCGGTGGCTACACCTTC CASSYGQPQGGGYTF
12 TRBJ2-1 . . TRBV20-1 TGCAGTGCTAGCCAGTCGGACAATGAGCAGTTCTTC CSASQSDNEQFF
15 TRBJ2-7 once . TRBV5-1 TGCGCCAGCAGCGAGCGATCGGTCGGACCCTACGAGCAGTACTTC CASSERSVGPYEQYF
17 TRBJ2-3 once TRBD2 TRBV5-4 TGTGCCAGCAGCGTAGGAGCTAGCGGGAGTGTTCCAGATACGCAGTATTTT CASSVGASGSVPDTQYF
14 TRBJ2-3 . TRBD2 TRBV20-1 TGCAGTGCTAGCGCGCGGGAGGGCCCCGATACGCAGTATTTT CSASAREGPDTQYF
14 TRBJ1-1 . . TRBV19 TGTGCCAGTAGTATGGGGGGGCTCGGCACTGAAGCTTTCTTT CASSMGGLGTEAFF
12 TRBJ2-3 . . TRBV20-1 TGCAGTGCTATACTCGTGCTTGGCACGCAGTATTTT CSAILVLGTQYF
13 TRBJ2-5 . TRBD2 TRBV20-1 TGCAGTGCCCCGGGACTAGTTACAGAGACCCAGTACTTC CSAPGLVTETQYF
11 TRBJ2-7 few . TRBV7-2 TGTGCCAGCAGCTTATGGGGCGAGCAGTACTTC CASSLWGEQYF